A selection of T cell receptor beta chains follows, all from one sample in a study of T cell responses to AZD1222 COVID-19 vaccine. Generated by immunoSEQ multiplex PCR, the TCRdb table keeps only in-frame clones and is missing some. The sample carries about 150,000 clones, approximately 87% recorded once. This sample comprised peripheral blood, obtained on day 0 of MenACWY control vaccination. These receptors all come from an adult in good health. Each CDR3 is given with its conserved first and last residue. The D gene is left open where the match is weak. The listing skips clone size in some rows; elsewhere it reads once, few, many or a size class.

D	size	length	V	J	DNA	CDR3
TRBD2	-	18	TRBV28	TRBJ2-1	TGTGCCAGCAGTTTAAGGTTGGACAGCGGGGGGGCCTACAATGAGCAGTTCTTC	CASSLRLDSGGAYNEQFF
-	-	14	TRBV5-4	TRBJ1-1	TGTGCCAGCAGCTTGACAGGGAAGAACACTGAAGCTTTCTTT	CASSLTGKNTEAFF
-	-	15	TRBV2	TRBJ1-1	TGTGCCAGCAGAAGCAGGGTGGGGTTGAACACTGAAGCTTTCTTT	CASRSRVGLNTEAFF
-	-	13	TRBV20-1	TRBJ2-7	TGCAGTGCTAGTCAGGTCGTAAGGGCCGAGCAGTACTTC	CSASQVVRAEQYF
TRBD1	-	16	TRBV3-1/TRBV3-2	TRBJ2-7	TGTGCCAGCAGCCAATTCTCCGGGACAGGGGGGAACGAGCAGTACTTC	CASSQFSGTGGNEQYF
-	-	16	TRBV6-5	TRBJ2-3	TGTGCCAGCAGTTACCAGCCGGGACGGGGGAAAGGGACGCAGTATTTT	CASSYQPGRGKGTQYF
-	-	16	TRBV6-1	TRBJ1-1	TGTGCCAGCAGAGAACTAGGCCGGGCCATGAACACTGAAGCTTTCTTT	CASRELGRAMNTEAFF
-	once	11	TRBV12-3/TRBV12-4	TRBJ2-1	TGTGCCAGCAGTGCCAGATATGAGCAGTTCTTC	CASSARYEQFF
-	-	11	TRBV5-1	TRBJ2-1	TGCGCCAGCAGCTTGGACTATGAGCAGTTCTTC	CASSLDYEQFF
-	-	18	TRBV4-1	TRBJ1-3	TGCGCCAGCAGCCAAGAGAAAAGCCTCCGGGACTCCAGCAACACCATATATTTT	CASSQEKSLRDSSNTIYF
TRBD1	once	15	TRBV19	TRBJ2-7	TGTGCCAGTAGTATCCTGGGACAGGGTTCATCCGAGCAGTACTTC	CASSILGQGSSEQYF
-	-	11	TRBV15	TRBJ2-3	TGTGCCACCAGCAGCGGGATTACGCAGTATTTT	CATSSGITQYF
TRBD1	-	16	TRBV5-5	TRBJ1-5	TGTGCCAGCAGCTTGAGAACAGGGGCTGTCAATCAGCCCCAGCATTTT	CASSLRTGAVNQPQHF
-	-	14	TRBV19	TRBJ1-1	TGTGCCAGTATATCCGCAGAGATGAACACTGAAGCTTTCTTT	CASISAEMNTEAFF
-	-	15	TRBV6-2/TRBV6-3	TRBJ2-5	TGTGCCAGCAGTTACTCGATAACCTTAATGGAGACCCAGTACTTC	CASSYSITLMETQYF
TRBD1	-	16	TRBV6-5	TRBJ2-3	TGTGCCAGCAGTTACTCCGGGACAGGAGGCACAGATACGCAGTATTTT	CASSYSGTGGTDTQYF
-	once	10	TRBV6-5	TRBJ1-2	TGTGCCAGCAGGGGTCATGGCTACACCTTC	CASRGHGYTF
-	-	14	TRBV7-2	TRBJ2-4	TGTGCCAGCAGCTCAGGGAAGGCCAAAAACATTCAGTACTTC	CASSSGKAKNIQYF